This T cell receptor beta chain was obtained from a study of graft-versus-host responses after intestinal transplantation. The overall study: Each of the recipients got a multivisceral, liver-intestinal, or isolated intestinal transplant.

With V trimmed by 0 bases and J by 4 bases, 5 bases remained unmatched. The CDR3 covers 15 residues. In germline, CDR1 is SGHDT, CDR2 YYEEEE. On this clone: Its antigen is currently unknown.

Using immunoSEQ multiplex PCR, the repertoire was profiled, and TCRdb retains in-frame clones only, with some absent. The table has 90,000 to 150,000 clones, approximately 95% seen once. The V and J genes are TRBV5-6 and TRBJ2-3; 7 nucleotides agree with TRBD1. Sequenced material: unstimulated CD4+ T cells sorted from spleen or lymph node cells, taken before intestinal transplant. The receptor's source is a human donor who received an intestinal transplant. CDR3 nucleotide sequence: TGTGCCAGCAGCTTGGTGGACAGGCCCCCAGATACGCAGTATTTT. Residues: CASSLVDRPPDTQYF.